These T cell receptor beta chains were read from a single sample in a study of cytomegalovirus exposure and HLA in healthy donors. Some clones are missing from TCRdb's copy, which holds only in-frame ones; the method was immunoSEQ multiplex PCR. The sample has more than 200,000 clones, about three quarters seen once. Sample: PBMCs. The receptors originated from a male donor in good health and CMV-seronegative. Each CDR3 is given with its conserved first and last residue. A D gene is named only where the DNA matches it firmly. A row's size may be missing; if present it is once, few, many or a size class.

J: TRBJ1-1; V: TRBV6-5; D: .; size: .; CDR3: CASTPPGNTEAFF; DNA: TGTGCCAGCACTCCTCCGGGGAACACTGAAGCTTTCTTT
J: TRBJ2-1; V: TRBV11-2; D: TRBD2; size: .; CDR3: CASSFRRGGSNEQFF; DNA: TGTGCCAGCAGCTTTCGTCGGGGGGGCTCCAATGAGCAGTTCTTC
J: TRBJ2-1; V: TRBV11-2; D: TRBD2; size: .; CDR3: CASSLSLLAGVF; DNA: TGTGCCAGCAGCCTATCCTTACTAGCGGGTGTCTTC
J: TRBJ2-3; V: TRBV6-1; D: TRBD2; size: .; CDR3: CASRRGREGTDTQYF; DNA: TGTGCCAGCAGGCGGGGACGGGAGGGCACAGATACGCAGTATTTT
J: TRBJ2-5; V: TRBV7-9; D: .; size: .; CDR3: CASSFSVLEQYF; DNA: TGTGCCAGCAGCTTTAGCGTTCTTGAGCAGTACTTC
J: TRBJ2-5; V: TRBV5-1; D: .; size: .; CDR3: CASSLVSGYQETQYF; DNA: TGCGCCAGCAGCTTGGTGTCAGGATATCAAGAGACCCAGTACTTC
J: TRBJ1-2; V: TRBV2; D: .; size: .; CDR3: CASSGQYGYTF; DNA: TGTGCCAGCAGTGGCCAGTATGGCTACACCTTC
J: TRBJ2-7; V: TRBV28; D: .; size: once; CDR3: CASSSNRGGTYEQYF; DNA: TGTGCCAGCAGTTCAAACAGGGGGGGGACCTACGAGCAGTACTTC
J: TRBJ2-7; V: TRBV30; D: .; size: .; CDR3: CAWSVQGGGGEEYF; DNA: TGTGCCTGGAGTGTACAGGGGGGGGGAGGGGAGGAGTACTTC
J: TRBJ2-2; V: TRBV7-3; D: .; size: .; CDR3: CASSNQAGELFF; DNA: TGTGCCAGCAGTAATCAGGCGGGGGAGCTGTTTTTT
J: TRBJ1-2; V: TRBV4-1; D: .; size: .; CDR3: CASSQDGTPPWGIYGYTF; DNA: TGCGCCAGCAGCCAAGACGGGACACCACCGTGGGGGATCTATGGCTACACCTTC
J: TRBJ1-1; V: TRBV7-9; D: TRBD1; size: .; CDR3: CASSLSPGQGARMNTEAFF; DNA: TGTGCCAGCAGCTTAAGCCCGGGACAGGGGGCGAGAATGAACACTGAAGCTTTCTTT
J: TRBJ2-4; V: TRBV6-5; D: TRBD1; size: .; CDR3: CASSYYSGGQNIQYF; DNA: TGTGCCAGCAGTTACTACTCAGGGGGCCAAAACATTCAGTACTTC
J: TRBJ1-5; V: TRBV13; D: .; size: many; CDR3: CASSFPGMAQHF; DNA: TGTGCCAGCAGCTTCCCAGGGATGGCCCAGCATTTT
J: TRBJ2-3; V: TRBV2; D: TRBD1; size: .; CDR3: CASSGQGEPDTQYF; DNA: TGTGCCAGCAGTGGACAGGGAGAGCCAGATACGCAGTATTTT
J: TRBJ1-5; V: TRBV28; D: TRBD1; size: .; CDR3: CASSKQGISSSNQPQHF; DNA: TGTGCCAGCAGCAAACAGGGGATATCTTCTAGCAATCAGCCCCAGCATTTT
J: TRBJ2-2; V: TRBV9; D: TRBD2; size: .; CDR3: CASSVLSGRANTGELFF; DNA: TGTGCCAGCAGCGTATTATCCGGGAGGGCGAACACCGGGGAGCTGTTTTTT
J: TRBJ1-1; V: TRBV7-2; D: TRBD1; size: .; CDR3: CASSLRQGGRAFF; DNA: TGTGCCAGCAGCTTACGACAGGGCGGGCGAGCTTTCTTT
J: TRBJ1-1; V: TRBV5-1; D: TRBD1; size: .; CDR3: CASRNTGTGRTEAFF; DNA: TGCGCCAGCAGAAATACCGGGACAGGAAGGACTGAAGCTTTCTTT
J: TRBJ1-1; V: TRBV2; D: TRBD1; size: .; CDR3: CASSEMGQVNTEAFF; DNA: TGTGCCAGCAGTGAAATGGGACAGGTTAACACTGAAGCTTTCTTT
J: TRBJ2-3; V: TRBV7-9; D: .; size: .; CDR3: CASREGAWSTDTQYF; DNA: TGTGCCAGCCGGGAGGGGGCGTGGAGCACAGATACGCAGTATTTT